The 5 T cell receptor beta chains reported below all come from one sample, sequenced in a study of T-cell reconstitution after alpha-beta-depleted transplantation in children. The TCRbeta library incorporated unique molecular identifiers. MiXCR, applied by TCRdb to the PCR reads, yields one record per CDR3 protein. The top ten clones hold 13% of a sample with 55,000 to 85,000 distinct CDR3 sequences, approximately 10% of them seen once. This specimen consisted of PBMCs, obtained before TCRalphabeta/CD19-depleted stem cell transplant. These receptors came from a boy under 18 with acute myeloid leukemia, due to receive a stem cell transplant.

The chain carries TRBV6-4 and TRBJ2-1; 7 bases are shared with TRBD2. Germline V gives CDR1 MRHNA, CDR2 SNTAGT. This CDR3 is built from 14 residues. Losses at the gene ends were 0 bases for V and 6 bases for J; bases not matched to a gene: 2. The CDR3, as DNA: TGTGCCAGCAGTGACTCTGGGGGGGGCAATGAGCAGTTCTTC. This codes for CASSDSGGGNEQFF.

This clonotype has a count of ten or more. The V gene is TRBV27, the J gene TRBJ2-3, with D perhaps TRBD1 or TRBD2 (5 bases each). Trimming pared 4 bases from V and 1 base from J, leaving 18 bases between. This CDR3 region has 17 residues. From germline, CDR1 is MNHEY and CDR2 SMNVEV (reference sequence). CDR3 in amino acids: CASSSPRGRTRTDTQYF. The CDR3 bases are TGTGCCAGCAGTTCACCTAGGGGACGGACTCGCACAGATACGCAGTATTTT.

This clonotype was seen repeatedly, ten times or more. This sequence joins TRBV15 and TRBJ1-3, with TRBD1 matching 12 bases. CDR3 length: 19 residues. V lost 1 base to trimming and J lost 0 bases; unmatched junction nucleotides: 7. Germline V gene lookup returns CDR1 LNHNV and CDR2 YYDKDF (reference sequence). DNA for the CDR3: TGTGCCACCAGCAGAGTGGGGACAGGGGGCTGGGGCTCTGGAAACACCATATATTTT. Encoded protein: CATSRVGTGGWGSGNTIYF.

This clonotype was observed at least ten times. The rearrangement uses TRBV7-6 and TRBJ2-7, with a weak D call TRBD2 (6 bases). The CDR3 contains 14 residues. Germline-derived CDR1 and CDR2 are SGHVS and FNYEAQ. Trimming cost V 2 bases and J 2 bases, with 10 bases left between them. As DNA, the CDR3 is TGTGCCAGCAGCTTAACGGGAGTCCCCTACGAGCAGTACTTC. Translating gives CASSLTGVPYEQYF.

This clonotype was found many times. The chain carries TRBV18 and TRBJ1-2; 10 bases agree with TRBD1. V gave up 2 bases and J gave up 6 bases; unmatched junction bases: 9. The V gene's germline CDR1 is KGHSH and CDR2 LQKENI. The CDR3 runs to 16 residues. CDR3 DNA sequence: TGTGCCAGCTCACCAACGCCCGGGACAGGGGCAGATGGCTACACCTTC. This encodes CASSPTPGTGADGYTF.